Following are 3 T cell receptor beta chains from one sample sequenced in a study of CD8 T cells in Susac syndrome. Random hexamers were used to reverse transcribe an amount of roughly 0.45 to 1 ug RNA. TCRdb used MiXCR to reprocess the immunoSEQ multiplex PCR reads, holding one entry per CDR3 protein. The profile shows more than 200,000 distinct CDR3 sequences, 80% to 95% of them singletons. The sample was CD8+ T cells from PBMCs. The receptors originated from a human donor with multiple sclerosis.

The chain joins TRBV30 to TRBJ1-1; D call uncertain. The CDR3 has 13 amino acids. Germline CDR1 and CDR2: GTSNPN and SVGIG (reference sequence). V was cut by 0 bases and J by 1 base, with 6 bases left in between. The CDR3 sequence: CAWSVMENTEAFF. CDR3 sequence (DNA): TGTGCCTGGAGTGTAATGGAGAACACTGAAGCTTTCTTT.

This clonotype was seen once. V gene TRBV7-9 combines with J gene TRBJ2-7; possibly TRBD1 for D (6 bases). The CDR3 length is 13 residues. Germline CDR1 reads SEHNR; CDR2 reads FQNEAQ (reference sequence). Between the trimmed V and J ends, which lost 6 bases and 2 bases, there was a span of 11 bases. Written as DNA, the CDR3 is TGTGCCAGCAGACCACGGGACACCTACGAGCAGTACTTC. It translates to CASRPRDTYEQYF.

J is TRBJ1-3 and V is TRBV9; the D is unclear. In germline, CDR1 is SGDLS, CDR2 YYNGEE. With 3 bases removed from V and 1 base from J, the gap between germline ends came to 8 bases. The CDR3 is made up of 14 amino acids. The chain's CDR3 is CASSGGQSGNTIYF. CDR3 coding DNA: TGTGCCAGCAGCGGAGGTCAGTCTGGAAACACCATATATTTT.